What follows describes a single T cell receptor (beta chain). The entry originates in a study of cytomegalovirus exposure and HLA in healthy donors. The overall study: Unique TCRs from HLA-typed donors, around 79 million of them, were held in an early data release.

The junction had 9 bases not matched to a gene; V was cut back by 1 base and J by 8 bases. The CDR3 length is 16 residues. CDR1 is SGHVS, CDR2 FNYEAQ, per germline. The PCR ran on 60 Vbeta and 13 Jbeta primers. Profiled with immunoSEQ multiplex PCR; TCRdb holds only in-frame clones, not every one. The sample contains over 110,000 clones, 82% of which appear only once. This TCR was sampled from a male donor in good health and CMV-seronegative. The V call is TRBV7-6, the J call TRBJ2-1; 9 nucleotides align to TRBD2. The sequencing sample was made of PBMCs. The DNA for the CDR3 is TGTGCCAGCAGCTTAGGAGGCGGGAGGGCTTTAGATGAGCAGTTCTTC. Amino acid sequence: CASSLGGGRALDEQFF. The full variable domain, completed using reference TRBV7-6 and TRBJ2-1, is GAGVSQSPRYKVTKRGQDVALRCDPISGHVSLYWYRQALGQGPEFLTYFNYEAQQDKSGLPNDRFSAERPEGSISTLTIQRTEQRDSAMYRCASSLGGGRALDEQFFGPGTRLTVL.